This T cell receptor beta chain is drawn from a study of T-cell reconstitution after alpha-beta-depleted transplantation in children. This clonotype was seen a few times. Unique molecular identifiers tagged the TCRbeta library. TCRdb reprocessed the PCR reads with MiXCR, giving one entry per CDR3 protein. Among roughly 610,000 distinct CDR3 sequences, 10% to 13% were seen once, and the ten largest hold less than 5%. The sequenced sample was PBMCs from the stem cell graft donor, obtained from the stem cell graft. The clonotype was recovered from a human donor who donated a stem cell graft to a child with acute myeloid leukemia.

The CDR3 nucleotides are TGTGCCTGTACTAGCGGGTTTAGCGGGGAGCTGTTTTTT. Protein product: CACTSGFSGELFF. The rearrangement uses TRBV19 and TRBJ2-2, with 9 bases that match TRBD2. V dropped 11 bases and J dropped 7; count of bases not matched to a gene: 8. The CDR3 contains 13 residues. Germline CDR1 and CDR2: LNHDA and SQIVND (reference sequence).